This TCR beta chain was identified during a study of blood T cells in healthy people across ages. Whole-study results and caveats: The long-lived group displayed more naive CD4+ cells, plus higher diversity, than the aged donors did.

V dropped 6 bases and J dropped 6; count of bases not matched to a gene: 7. This CDR3 region has 14 residues. Germline CDR1 reads DFQATT; CDR2 reads SNEGSKA (reference sequence). Combining a sample-barcoded 5' primer with a J-beta primer mix, a second PCR ran for about 7 to 11 cycles. MiXCR was run by TCRdb on the 5' RACE reads, yielding one entry per CDR3 protein. The sample lists fewer than 2,000,000 distinct CDR3 sequences, around 35% occurring once. This clonotype was seen only a few times. Antigen unknown. This TCR derives from a woman in her 30s in good health. The chain carries TRBV20-1 and TRBJ2-3, with 12 nucleotides matching TRBD1. Sequencing was done on a sample of blood. CDR3 DNA: TGCAGTGCCCGGGACAGGGGGCGCGCTGATACGCAGTATTTT. Protein: CSARDRGRADTQYF.